The clone carrying this TCR beta chain was detected a few times. Its antigen is as yet unknown. Germline CDR1 SGHRS, CDR2 YFSETQ. The junction had 9 bases not matched to a gene; V was cut back by 5 bases and J by 4 bases. The CDR3 runs 15 residues. The primer mix had 60 Vbeta and 13 Jbeta primers. TCRdb's copy holds only in-frame clones and misses some; the assay was immunoSEQ multiplex PCR. The table includes about 120,000 clones, around 75% detected once. These data belong to a study of cytomegalovirus exposure and HLA in healthy donors. Background on the study: An early data release held some 85 million unique TCRs from HLA-typed donors. General study points: Reports showed the classifier diagnosing cytomegalovirus status with high specificity and sensitivity.

Sequencing input: PBMCs. The rearrangement uses TRBV5-1 and TRBJ2-3; 8 nucleotides line up with TRBD1. The receptor was derived from a woman between 18 and 29 years old in good health and CMV-seronegative. DNA of the CDR3: TGCGCCAGCAGTCCATACCAGGGGGCTGCAGATACGCAGTATTTT. Protein sequence: CASSPYQGAADTQYF.